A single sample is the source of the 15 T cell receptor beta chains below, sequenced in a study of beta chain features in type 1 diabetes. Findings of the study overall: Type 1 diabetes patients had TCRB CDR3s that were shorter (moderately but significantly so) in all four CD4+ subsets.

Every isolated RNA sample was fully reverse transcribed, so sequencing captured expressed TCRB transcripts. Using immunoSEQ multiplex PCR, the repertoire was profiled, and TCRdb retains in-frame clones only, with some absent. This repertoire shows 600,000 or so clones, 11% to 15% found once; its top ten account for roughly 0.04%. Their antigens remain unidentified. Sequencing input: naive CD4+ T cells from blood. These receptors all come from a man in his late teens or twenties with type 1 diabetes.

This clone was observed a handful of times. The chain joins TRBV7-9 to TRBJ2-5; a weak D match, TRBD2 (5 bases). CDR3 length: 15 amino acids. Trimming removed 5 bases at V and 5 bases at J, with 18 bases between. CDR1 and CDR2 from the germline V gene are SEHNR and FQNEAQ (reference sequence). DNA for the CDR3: TGTGCCAGCAGCCGAGGGTCGTTGAGGGTGGAGACCCAGTACTTC. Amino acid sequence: CASSRGSLRVETQYF.

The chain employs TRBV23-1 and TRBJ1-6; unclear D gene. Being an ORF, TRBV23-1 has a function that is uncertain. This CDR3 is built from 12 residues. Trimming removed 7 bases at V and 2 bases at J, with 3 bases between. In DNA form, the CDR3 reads TGCGCCAGCAACCCCTATAATTCACCCCTCCACTTT. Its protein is CASNPYNSPLHF.

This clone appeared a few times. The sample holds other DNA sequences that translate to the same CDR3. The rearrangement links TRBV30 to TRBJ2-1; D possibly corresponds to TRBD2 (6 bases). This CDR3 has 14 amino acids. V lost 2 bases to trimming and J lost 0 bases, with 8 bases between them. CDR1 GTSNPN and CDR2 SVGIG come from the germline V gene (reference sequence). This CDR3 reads CAWSRGSSYNEQFF. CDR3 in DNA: TGTGCCTGGAGTCGGGGGAGCTCCTACAATGAGCAGTTCTTC. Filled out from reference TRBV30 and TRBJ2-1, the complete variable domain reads SQTIHQWPATLVQPVGSPLSLECTVEGTSNPNLYWYRQAAGRGLQLLFYSVGIGQISSEVPQNLSASRPQDRQFILSSKKLLLSDSGFYLCAWSRGSSYNEQFFGPGTRLTVL.

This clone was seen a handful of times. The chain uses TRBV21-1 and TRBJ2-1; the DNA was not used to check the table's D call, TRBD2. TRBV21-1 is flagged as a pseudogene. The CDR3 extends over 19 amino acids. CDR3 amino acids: CASSARVLAGRNGANEQFF. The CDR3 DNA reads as TGTGCCAGCAGCGCAAGGGTACTAGCGGGGAGAAATGGGGCGAATGAGCAGTTCTTC.

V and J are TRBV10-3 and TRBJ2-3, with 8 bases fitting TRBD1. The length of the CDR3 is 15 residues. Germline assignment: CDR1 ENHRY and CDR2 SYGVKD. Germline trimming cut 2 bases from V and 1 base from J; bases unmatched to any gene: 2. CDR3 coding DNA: TGTGCCATCAGTGAGCCGACAGGGGGCACAGATACGCAGTATTTT. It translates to CAISEPTGGTDTQYF.

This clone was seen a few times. The CDR3 DNA reads as TGTGCCTGGAGCATGGGGACTAGCGGGAGCAATGAGCAGTTCTTC. Its protein is CAWSMGTSGSNEQFF. This chain links TRBV30 with TRBJ2-1, with 14 bases aligning to TRBD2. V lost 3 bases and J lost 6; bases outside the gene matches: 4. The CDR3 is made up of 15 amino acids. CDR1 and CDR2 from the germline V gene are GTSNPN and SVGIG (reference sequence).

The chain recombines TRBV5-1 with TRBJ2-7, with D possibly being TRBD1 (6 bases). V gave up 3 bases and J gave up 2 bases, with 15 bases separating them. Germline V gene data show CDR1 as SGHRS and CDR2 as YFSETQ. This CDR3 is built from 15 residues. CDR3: CASSSNRDGAYEQYF. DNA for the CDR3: TGCGCCAGCAGCTCGAACAGGGACGGAGCCTACGAGCAGTACTTC.

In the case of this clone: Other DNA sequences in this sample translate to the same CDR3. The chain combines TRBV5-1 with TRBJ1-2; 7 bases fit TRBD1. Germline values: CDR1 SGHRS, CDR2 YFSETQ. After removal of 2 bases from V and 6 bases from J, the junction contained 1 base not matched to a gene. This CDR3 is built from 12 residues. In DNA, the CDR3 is TGCGCCAGCAGCTTTGACAGGGATGGCTACACCTTC. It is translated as CASSFDRDGYTF. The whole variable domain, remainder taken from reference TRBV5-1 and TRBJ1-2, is KAGVTQTPRYLIKTRGQQVTLSCSPISGHRSVSWYQQTPGQGLQFLFEYFSETQRNKGNFPGRFSGRQFSNSRSEMNVSTLELGDSALYLCASSFDRDGYTFGSGTRLTVV.

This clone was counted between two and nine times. CDR3 sequence reads: CAWSLASGRSETQYF. In DNA form, the CDR3 reads TGTGCCTGGAGTTTAGCCAGCGGGAGATCGGAGACCCAGTACTTC. The J gene is TRBJ2-5, the V gene TRBV30; TRBD2 matches at 8 bases. The CDR3 is made up of 15 amino acids. From germline, CDR1 is GTSNPN and CDR2 SVGIG (reference sequence). V gave up 2 bases and J gave up 5 bases; unmatched junction bases: 10.

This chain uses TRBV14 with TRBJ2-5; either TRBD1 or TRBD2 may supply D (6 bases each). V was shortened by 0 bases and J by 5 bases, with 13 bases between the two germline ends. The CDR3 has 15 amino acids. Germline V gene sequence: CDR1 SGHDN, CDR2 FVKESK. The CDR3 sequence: CASSQDTGGWETQYF. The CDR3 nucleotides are TGTGCCAGCAGCCAAGATACCGGGGGCTGGGAGACCCAGTACTTC.

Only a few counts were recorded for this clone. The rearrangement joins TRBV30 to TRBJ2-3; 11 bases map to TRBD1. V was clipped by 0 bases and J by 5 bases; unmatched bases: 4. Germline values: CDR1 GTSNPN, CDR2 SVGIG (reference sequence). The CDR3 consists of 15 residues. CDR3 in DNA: TGTGCCTGGAGTGTAGGGACAGGGGGACAAGATACGCAGTATTTT. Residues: CAWSVGTGGQDTQYF.

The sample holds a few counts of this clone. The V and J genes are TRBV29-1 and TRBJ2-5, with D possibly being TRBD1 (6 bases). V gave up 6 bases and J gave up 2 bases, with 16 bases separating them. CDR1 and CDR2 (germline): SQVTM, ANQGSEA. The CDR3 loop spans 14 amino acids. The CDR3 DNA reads TGCAGCGTGTTGACGGGACAAATACAAGAGACCCAGTACTTC. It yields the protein CSVLTGQIQETQYF.

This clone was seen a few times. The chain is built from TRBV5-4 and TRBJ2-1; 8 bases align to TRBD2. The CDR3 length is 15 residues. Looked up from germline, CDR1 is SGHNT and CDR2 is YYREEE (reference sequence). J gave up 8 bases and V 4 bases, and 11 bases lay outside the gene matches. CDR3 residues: CASSRQAGAEDEQFF. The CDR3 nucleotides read TGTGCCAGCAGCCGGCAAGCGGGAGCGGAGGATGAGCAGTTCTTC.

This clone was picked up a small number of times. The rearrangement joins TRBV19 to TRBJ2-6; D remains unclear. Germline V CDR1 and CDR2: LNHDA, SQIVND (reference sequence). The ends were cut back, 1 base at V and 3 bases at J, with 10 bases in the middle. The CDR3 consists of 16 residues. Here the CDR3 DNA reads TGTGCCAGTAGTATAGGGCAGGCCGTTGGGGCCAACGTCCTGACTTTC. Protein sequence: CASSIGQAVGANVLTF.

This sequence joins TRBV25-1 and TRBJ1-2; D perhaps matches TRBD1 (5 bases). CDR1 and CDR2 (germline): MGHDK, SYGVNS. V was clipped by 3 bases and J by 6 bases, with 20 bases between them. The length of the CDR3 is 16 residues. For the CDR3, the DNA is TGTGCCAGCAGTGAGTCTTATGGCGTGGCAGGGCATGGCTACACCTTC. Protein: CASSESYGVAGHGYTF.